The T cell receptor (beta chain) under discussion was sequenced for a study of T cells in Graves' hyperthyroidism and ophthalmopathy. Study context: Blood from the periphery was taken at initial diagnosis, before any treatment.

Regions amplified from RNA transcripts were the TCR beta CDR3 regions. Using the HTBI primer set, a first-round RT-PCR was run on the TCR CDR3. TCRdb reprocessed the multiplex PCR reads with MiXCR, giving one entry per CDR3 protein. The sample lists fewer than 900,000 distinct CDR3 sequences; 16% were seen once. There are many counts of this clonotype. Absence of ophthalmopathy progression within 18 months defined stable Graves' hyperthyroidism. Reasons for excluding patients were uncontrolled infection, other autoimmune disease, pregnancy or lactation. The ends lost 3 bases at V and 4 bases at J; junction bases unmatched: 3. CDR3 length: 14 amino acids. Germline V gene lookup returns CDR1 MDHEN and CDR2 SYDVKM.

The receptor comes from a man between 18 and 35 years old with Graves' hyperthyroidism. What was sequenced was blood. V is TRBV28 and J is TRBJ2-1; 7 bases line up with TRBD2. CDR3 coding DNA: TGTGCCAGCAGTTTTCGCGGGAGATACAATGAGCAGTTCTTC. Encoded protein: CASSFRGRYNEQFF.